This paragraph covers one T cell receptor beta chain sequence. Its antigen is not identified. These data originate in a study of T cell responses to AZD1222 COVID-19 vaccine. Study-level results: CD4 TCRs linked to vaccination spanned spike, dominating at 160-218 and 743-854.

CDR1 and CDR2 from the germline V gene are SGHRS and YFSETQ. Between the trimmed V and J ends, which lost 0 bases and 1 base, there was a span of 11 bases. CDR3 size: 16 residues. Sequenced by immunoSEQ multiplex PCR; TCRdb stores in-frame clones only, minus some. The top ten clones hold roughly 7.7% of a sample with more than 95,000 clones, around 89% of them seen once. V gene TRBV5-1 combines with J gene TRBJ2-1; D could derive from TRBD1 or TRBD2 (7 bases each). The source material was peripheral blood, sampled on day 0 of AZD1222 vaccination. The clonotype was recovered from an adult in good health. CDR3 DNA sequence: TGCGCCAGCAGCTTGGGACAGGGAGGGTCCTACAATGAGCAGTTCTTC. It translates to CASSLGQGGSYNEQFF.